The present entry profiles one TCR beta chain with its context. Its target is unknown. The assay was immunoSEQ multiplex PCR, and TCRdb's table has in-frame clones only and misses some. The top ten clones hold under 3% of a sample with 15,000 to 20,000 clones, less than 85% of them seen once. This sample is part of a study of PD-1 blockade in classical Hodgkin lymphoma. Broader study findings: Before treatment, TCR diversity in newly diagnosed patients was reportedly lower than in healthy donors.

Time point: cycle 4 day 1 (C4D1), after more than five weeks of nivolumab. All trial patients relapsed after autologous stem cell transplantation. Purification of CD4+ T cells from thawed PBMCs was performed via magnetic negative selection. This CDR3 spans 14 amino acids. Looked up from germline, CDR1 is SGHNT and CDR2 is YYREEE (reference sequence). The trim removed 4 bases at V and 2 bases at J, leaving 5 bases unmatched. The chain combines TRBV5-4 with TRBJ2-5; TRBD1 agrees at 7 bases. Specimen: CD4+ T cells from blood, collected before the fourth cycle of nivolumab. This sequence originates from a human donor with classical Hodgkin lymphoma. CDR3 DNA sequence: TGTGCCAGCAGCCCGGGACAGCTTCAAGAGACCCAGTACTTC. This codes for CASSPGQLQETQYF.